The rows below give T cell receptor beta chains drawn from one sample of a study of monozygotic twins with inflammatory bowel disease. TCRdb reworked the 5' RACE reads into one entry per CDR3 protein, no DNA. This table holds approximately 150,000 distinct CDR3 sequences. The material sequenced was blood. The receptors stem from a human donor with ulcerative colitis or Crohn's disease, or a healthy co-twin of an affected twin (not recorded which). Each CDR3 is given with its conserved first and last residue.

j_gene	v_gene	CDR3aa
TRBJ2-3	TRBV7-9	CASSLSGNTITTQYF
TRBJ1-1	TRBV7-8	CASSGGTGGVFF
TRBJ2-7	TRBV7-6	CASSLSPGNEQYF
TRBJ2-1	TRBV4-3	CASSQTGAGGQFF
TRBJ1-2	TRBV5-1	CASSEGSTNGYTF
TRBJ2-5	TRBV5-1	CASSNRGSETQYF
TRBJ2-7	TRBV6-5	CATGAGNAEQYF
TRBJ1-1	TRBV18	CASSPGVNTEAFF
TRBJ2-7	TRBV7-2	CASSSQRGPFYEQYF
TRBJ2-7	TRBV6-5	CASTPSDNYEQYF
TRBJ2-5	TRBV7-2	CASSFSGTTRQETQYF
TRBJ2-7	TRBV12-3/TRBV12-4	CASSFPGQEGYEQYF
TRBJ2-7	TRBV6-6	CASTWGGANEQYF
TRBJ2-7	TRBV5-1	CASSTRQGNDHEQYF
TRBJ2-7	TRBV28	CASSFSGSRSYEQYF
TRBJ1-2	TRBV6-5	CASAGGANYGYTF
TRBJ1-6	TRBV27	CASSIDRPSSYNSPLHF
TRBJ2-5	TRBV2	CASRGDQETQYF
TRBJ2-1	TRBV5-4	CASSLRAGVRNNEQFF
TRBJ2-1	TRBV19	CASSKGGLNEQFF
TRBJ2-5	TRBV7-2	CASSYGLAHETQYF
TRBJ2-7	TRBV9	CASSVGTGAYEQYF
TRBJ1-5	TRBV2	CAGGRERSPQHF
TRBJ2-7	TRBV20-1	CSAGQGGGYEQYF
TRBJ2-3	TRBV20-1	CSARAGLSTDTQYF
TRBJ2-2	TRBV6-5	CASSYPSVTGELFF
TRBJ2-3	TRBV6-1	CASSLGPASTDTQYF
TRBJ1-1	TRBV5-1	CASSVWTGGSEAFF
TRBJ2-1	TRBV5-1	CASSLSGLAGGNEQFF
TRBJ1-2	TRBV10-3	CAISESDRGYGYTF
TRBJ2-7	TRBV13	CASSLGSGGYEQYF
TRBJ2-5	TRBV18	CASHRRLQETQYF
TRBJ2-3	TRBV7-9	CASSPRVGTDTQYF
TRBJ1-2	TRBV3-1	CASSPSAGVPRWDGYTF
TRBJ1-5	TRBV20-1	CSATRTGGNQPQHF
TRBJ2-7	TRBV7-3	CASSFTGGQTYEQYF
TRBJ2-1	TRBV20-1	CSAKRDSSSYNEQFF
TRBJ2-5	TRBV27	CASSFSPGQPLETQYF
TRBJ2-3	TRBV6-2/TRBV6-3	CASSYMDSCTDTQYF
TRBJ1-5	TRBV28	CASLRGGNQPQHF
TRBJ1-3	TRBV5-6	CASEGQSSGNTIYF
TRBJ1-1	TRBV4-3	CASSQDRFYTEAFF
TRBJ1-1	TRBV5-1	CASSLARGAEAFF